The 24 T cell receptor beta chains reported below all come from one sample, sequenced in a study of blood T cell repertoires in COVID-19 (dated by TCRdb to about 2020). The method behind the library was the immunoSEQ multiplex PCR assay. Drawn from immuneACCESS, this table holds only the in-frame rearrangements with V and J called that TCRdb kept. Clones are partly lost; checked studies trace under half to an unresolved V gene and leave the rest unexplained. Across this sample there are approximately 97,000 clones, with 80% to 90% seen only once. About 20% of the sample lies in the top ten. The sequencing sample was made of peripheral blood. The receptors stem from a human donor in a cohort sampled during active COVID-19.

This clone appeared a single time. The gene calls are TRBV7-8 and TRBJ1-1; 8 bases map to TRBD1. Trimming took 5 bases from V and 9 from J; bases not matched to a gene: 17. The length of the CDR3 is 16 residues. Germline V gene lookup returns CDR1 SGHVS and CDR2 FQNEAQ. The CDR3 DNA is TGTGCCAGCAGCGGAGACGGGGGACAGGTAGCTTTAAAAGCTTTCTTT. It translates to CASSGDGGQVALKAFF.

V and J are TRBV7-7 and TRBJ2-5; D gene uncertain. Germline V CDR1 and CDR2: SSHAT, FNYEAQ (reference sequence). The CDR3 length is 13 residues. The V and J ends lost 5 bases and 4 bases respectively, with 11 bases between them. CDR3 residues: CASSRDGAETQYF. The CDR3 coding sequence is TGTGCCAGCAGCCGCGATGGTGCAGAGACCCAGTACTTC. The full variable domain, its missing parts supplied by reference TRBV7-7 and TRBJ2-5, is GAGVSQSPRYKVTKRGQDVTLRCDPISSHATLYWYQQALGQGPEFLTYFNYEAQPDKSGLPSDRFSAERPEGSISTLTIQRTEQRDSAMYRCASSRDGAETQYFGPGTRLLVL.

This chain uses TRBV18 with TRBJ2-3, with TRBD1 matching 11 bases. The junction had 1 base not matched to a gene; V was cut back by 3 bases and J by 5 bases. The germline V gene has CDR1 KGHSH and CDR2 LQKENI. The length of the CDR3 is 14 residues. CDR3 protein: CASSPGQGVDTQYF. The DNA of the CDR3 is TGTGCCAGCTCACCGGGACAGGGGGTAGATACGCAGTATTTT.

This chain uses TRBV9 with TRBJ2-7; D not resolved. The CDR3 extends over 13 amino acids. V was shortened by 0 bases and J by 5 bases, with 9 bases between the two germline ends. Germline V gene sequence: CDR1 SGDLS, CDR2 YYNGEE. The CDR3 here is CASSVVYEDEQYF. CDR3 nucleotide sequence: TGTGCCAGCAGCGTAGTCTACGAGGACGAGCAGTACTTC.

In nucleotides, the CDR3 is TGTGCCATCAGTGAGCCTACGGTCCAGGGTCCGGATAATTCACCCCTCCACTTT. Its protein product is CAISEPTVQGPDNSPLHF. The V call is TRBV10-3, the J call TRBJ1-6, with D possibly TRBD1 on 5 matching bases. V was shortened by 2 bases and J by 5 bases, with 19 bases between the two germline ends. The CDR3 has 18 residues. The V gene's germline CDR1 is ENHRY and CDR2 SYGVKD.

This clone has just one count. V gene TRBV5-8 combines with J gene TRBJ2-3; TRBD1 matches 8 bases. The CDR3 loop spans 16 amino acids. Looked up from germline, CDR1 is SGHTS and CDR2 is YDEGEE. J lost 1 base, V lost 4 bases, and 8 bases had no gene match. The DNA for the CDR3 is TGTGCCAGCAGCGTTGGACAGGGAAGGGGCACAGATACGCAGTATTTT. This encodes CASSVGQGRGTDTQYF.

The chain uses TRBV28 and TRBJ2-7; 10 bases line up with TRBD2. Per germline, CDR1 MDHEN and CDR2 SYDVKM. CDR3 size: 15 residues. The ends lost 2 bases at V and 1 base at J; junction bases unmatched: 2. The CDR3 nucleotides read TGTGCCAGCAGTTTAGAGGGACTAGCGTCCTACGAGCAGTACTTC. It is translated as CASSLEGLASYEQYF. Full variable domain (remainder filled in from reference TRBV28 and TRBJ2-7): DVKVTQSSRYLVKRTGEKVFLECVQDMDHENMFWYRQDPGLGLRLIYFSYDVKMKEKGDIPEGYSVSREKKERFSLILESASTNQTSMYLCASSLEGLASYEQYFGPGTRLTVT.

J is TRBJ2-4 and V is TRBV4-3; possibly TRBD2 for D (5 bases). This CDR3 contains 14 residues. Trimming cost V 0 bases and J 8 bases, with 11 bases left between them. Germline CDR1 and CDR2: LGHNA and YSLEER. The CDR3 loop reads CASSQDWTGYIQYF. CDR3 nucleotide sequence: TGCGCCAGCAGCCAAGATTGGACGGGGTACATTCAGTACTTC.

The chain has TRBV1 and TRBJ2-2; no check of the table's D call, TRBD1, against the DNA was made. TRBV1 is described as a pseudogene. This CDR3 has 20 amino acids. The CDR3 protein is CTSSQDWGAENIGGTGELFF. DNA for the CDR3: TGCACCAGCAGCCAAGATTGGGGCGCGGAGAATATAGGTGGCACCGGGGAGCTGTTTTTT.

V usage is TRBV29-1 and J usage is TRBJ1-1; D unclear. The CDR3 has 12 residues. The germline gives CDR1 SQVTM, CDR2 ANQGSEA. The V gene lost 4 bases and the J gene lost 6 bases, with 12 bases spanning the gap. The CDR3 sequence is CSVGRRTSEAFF. The CDR3 nucleotides read TGCAGCGTTGGCCGGCGGACTTCTGAAGCTTTCTTT.

This CDR3 reads CASSPRVTGELFF. In DNA form, the CDR3 reads TGTGCCAGCAGCCCTAGAGTCACCGGGGAGCTGTTTTTT. The chain recombines TRBV11-3 with TRBJ2-2, with unresolved D. Germline CDR1 is SGHNT and CDR2 is YENEEA. The CDR3 totals 13 residues. Trimming cost V 5 bases and J 4 bases, with 8 bases left between them.

The chain carries TRBV7-2 and TRBJ2-3, with D unclear. Germline CDR1 is SGHTA and CDR2 is FQGNSA. The CDR3 contains 13 residues. Between the trimmed V and J ends, which lost 6 bases and 4 bases, there was a span of 11 bases. CDR3 DNA: TGTGCCAGCAGTTTACAATTTCCAGATACGCAGTATTTT. Protein sequence: CASSLQFPDTQYF. Complete variable domain (other parts from reference TRBV7-2 and TRBJ2-3): GAGVSQSPSNKVTEKGKDVELRCDPISGHTALYWYRQSLGQGLEFLIYFQGNSAPDKSGLPSDRFSAERTGGSVSTLTIQRTQQEDSAVYLCASSLQFPDTQYFGPGTRLTVL.

The J gene is TRBJ1-2, the V gene TRBV7-9; 9 nucleotides agree with TRBD1. The CDR3 runs 14 residues. V gave up 7 bases and J gave up 8 bases; unmatched junction bases: 11. Germline V lookup: CDR1 SEHNR, CDR2 FQNEAQ (reference sequence). This chain's CDR3 is CASTTGQGILGYTF. The CDR3 region has the DNA TGTGCCAGCACCACGGGACAGGGTATATTGGGCTACACCTTC.

The chain employs TRBV7-2 and TRBJ1-5; TRBD1 matches at 9 bases. V gave up 3 bases and J gave up 3 bases; unmatched junction bases: 3. Germline CDR1 SGHTA, CDR2 FQGNSA. The CDR3 spans 15 residues. CDR3 loop: CASSFRDRVNQPQHF. The CDR3 region has the DNA TGTGCCAGCAGCTTCCGGGACAGGGTCAATCAGCCCCAGCATTTT.

This clone was picked up one time. The V gene is TRBV7-2, the J gene TRBJ1-2; maybe TRBD1 (5 bases). V lost 1 base to trimming and J lost 8 bases, with 11 bases between them. This CDR3 is built from 13 residues. The germline V gene has CDR1 SGHTA and CDR2 FQGNSA. The CDR3 region has the DNA TGTGCCAGCAGCTTAGAAAGGGGATCGGGCTACACCTTC. Translation gives CASSLERGSGYTF.

V is TRBV6-2 or TRBV6-3 and J is TRBJ2-1; 12 bases fit TRBD2. The length of the CDR3 is 15 residues. V shed 4 bases, J shed 10 bases, and the junction held 8 bases outside the gene matches. The germline V gene has CDR1 MNHEY and CDR2 SVGEGT. CDR3 sequence reads: CASSFLAGGVNEQFF. The CDR3 DNA reads as TGTGCCAGCAGTTTCCTAGCGGGAGGGGTCAACGAGCAGTTCTTC.

The chain links TRBV6-5 to TRBJ2-1; possibly TRBD2 for D (5 bases). Trimming pared 8 bases from V and 0 bases from J, leaving 11 bases between. The germline V gene has CDR1 MNHEY and CDR2 SVGAGI. The CDR3 has 14 amino acids. The CDR3 reads CASPTGSSYNEQFF. Here the CDR3 DNA reads TGTGCCAGCCCCACGGGAAGCTCCTACAATGAGCAGTTCTTC.

The V and J genes are TRBV27 and TRBJ2-3; D not resolved. This CDR3 comprises 11 residues. V gave up 5 bases and J gave up 6 bases, with 6 bases separating them. Germline CDR1 and CDR2: MNHEY and SMNVEV (reference sequence). Written as DNA, the CDR3 is TGTGCCAGCAGTCTCAGGGATACGCAGTATTTT. This sequence encodes CASSLRDTQYF.

This clone occurred once. This chain joins TRBV28 and TRBJ2-7, with D perhaps TRBD1 (5 bases). V gave up 5 bases and J gave up 2 bases, with 16 bases separating them. The CDR3 has 15 amino acids. Germline V gene data show CDR1 as MDHEN and CDR2 as SYDVKM. This CDR3 is CASSPLTDTAYEQYF. In nucleotides, the CDR3 is TGTGCCAGCAGTCCTCTGACGGACACAGCCTACGAGCAGTACTTC.

Points on this clone: The same CDR3 is also encoded by other DNA sequences in this sample. The rearrangement uses TRBV7-8 and TRBJ2-5; 7 positions agree with TRBD1. V was clipped by 0 bases and J by 2 bases; unmatched bases: 3. There are 15 residues in the CDR3. Germline CDR1 reads SGHVS; CDR2 reads FQNEAQ. CDR3 bases: TGTGCCAGCAGCTTAGCGGGGACAGCTCAAGAGACCCAGTACTTC. This sequence encodes CASSLAGTAQETQYF.

This chain connects TRBV15 to TRBJ1-2, with 8 positions matching TRBD1. CDR3 length: 15 amino acids. The V segment lost 0 bases and the J segment 8 bases; nucleotides outside the gene matches: 8. Germline V lookup: CDR1 LNHNV, CDR2 YYDKDF (reference sequence). The CDR3 region has the DNA TGTGCCACCAGCAGAGATGGGGACAGGCTGGACGGCTACACCTTC. Residues: CATSRDGDRLDGYTF.

This clone was detected a few times. J is TRBJ2-1 and V is TRBV4-3; 10 bases are shared with TRBD2. V gave up 1 base and J gave up 10 bases; unmatched junction bases: 16. Germline V lookup: CDR1 LGHNA, CDR2 YSLEER. The CDR3 length is 18 residues. CDR3 loop: CASSQGALLAGVTGEQFF. For the CDR3, the DNA is TGCGCCAGCAGCCAAGGGGCCCTCCTAGCGGGAGTGACGGGGGAGCAGTTCTTC.

V usage is TRBV7-2 and J usage is TRBJ1-1; 7 nucleotides match TRBD1. This CDR3 is built from 15 residues. V trimming: 5 bases; J trimming: 9 bases; junction bases outside the gene matches: 15. Germline values: CDR1 SGHTA, CDR2 FQGNSA. The CDR3 sequence is CASSPLSFGQDQAFF. The CDR3 coding sequence is TGTGCCAGCAGCCCCCTCTCCTTTGGACAGGATCAAGCTTTCTTT.

The chain combines TRBV6-5 with TRBJ1-1, with 8 bases that match TRBD1. Looked up from germline, CDR1 is MNHEY and CDR2 is SVGAGI. This CDR3 spans 13 amino acids. V lost 8 bases to trimming and J lost 1 base; unmatched junction nucleotides: 3. In DNA, the CDR3 is TGTGCCAGCTTGGGACAGGCGAACACTGAAGCTTTCTTT. Encoded protein: CASLGQANTEAFF.